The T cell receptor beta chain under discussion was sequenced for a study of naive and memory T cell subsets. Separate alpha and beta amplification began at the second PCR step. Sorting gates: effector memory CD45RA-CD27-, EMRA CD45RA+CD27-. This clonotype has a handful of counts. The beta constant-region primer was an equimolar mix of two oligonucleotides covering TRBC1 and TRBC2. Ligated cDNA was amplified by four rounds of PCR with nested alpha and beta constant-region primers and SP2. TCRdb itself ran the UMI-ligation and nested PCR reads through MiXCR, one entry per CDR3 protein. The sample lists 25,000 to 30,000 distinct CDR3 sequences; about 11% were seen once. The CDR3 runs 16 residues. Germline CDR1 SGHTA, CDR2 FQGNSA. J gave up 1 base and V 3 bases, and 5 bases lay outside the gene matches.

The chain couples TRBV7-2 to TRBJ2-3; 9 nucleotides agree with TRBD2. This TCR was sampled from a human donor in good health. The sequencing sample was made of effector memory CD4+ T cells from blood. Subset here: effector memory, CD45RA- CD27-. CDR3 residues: CASSFQASGGTDTQYF. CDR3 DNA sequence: TGTGCCAGCAGCTTCCAGGCTAGCGGGGGCACAGATACGCAGTATTTT.